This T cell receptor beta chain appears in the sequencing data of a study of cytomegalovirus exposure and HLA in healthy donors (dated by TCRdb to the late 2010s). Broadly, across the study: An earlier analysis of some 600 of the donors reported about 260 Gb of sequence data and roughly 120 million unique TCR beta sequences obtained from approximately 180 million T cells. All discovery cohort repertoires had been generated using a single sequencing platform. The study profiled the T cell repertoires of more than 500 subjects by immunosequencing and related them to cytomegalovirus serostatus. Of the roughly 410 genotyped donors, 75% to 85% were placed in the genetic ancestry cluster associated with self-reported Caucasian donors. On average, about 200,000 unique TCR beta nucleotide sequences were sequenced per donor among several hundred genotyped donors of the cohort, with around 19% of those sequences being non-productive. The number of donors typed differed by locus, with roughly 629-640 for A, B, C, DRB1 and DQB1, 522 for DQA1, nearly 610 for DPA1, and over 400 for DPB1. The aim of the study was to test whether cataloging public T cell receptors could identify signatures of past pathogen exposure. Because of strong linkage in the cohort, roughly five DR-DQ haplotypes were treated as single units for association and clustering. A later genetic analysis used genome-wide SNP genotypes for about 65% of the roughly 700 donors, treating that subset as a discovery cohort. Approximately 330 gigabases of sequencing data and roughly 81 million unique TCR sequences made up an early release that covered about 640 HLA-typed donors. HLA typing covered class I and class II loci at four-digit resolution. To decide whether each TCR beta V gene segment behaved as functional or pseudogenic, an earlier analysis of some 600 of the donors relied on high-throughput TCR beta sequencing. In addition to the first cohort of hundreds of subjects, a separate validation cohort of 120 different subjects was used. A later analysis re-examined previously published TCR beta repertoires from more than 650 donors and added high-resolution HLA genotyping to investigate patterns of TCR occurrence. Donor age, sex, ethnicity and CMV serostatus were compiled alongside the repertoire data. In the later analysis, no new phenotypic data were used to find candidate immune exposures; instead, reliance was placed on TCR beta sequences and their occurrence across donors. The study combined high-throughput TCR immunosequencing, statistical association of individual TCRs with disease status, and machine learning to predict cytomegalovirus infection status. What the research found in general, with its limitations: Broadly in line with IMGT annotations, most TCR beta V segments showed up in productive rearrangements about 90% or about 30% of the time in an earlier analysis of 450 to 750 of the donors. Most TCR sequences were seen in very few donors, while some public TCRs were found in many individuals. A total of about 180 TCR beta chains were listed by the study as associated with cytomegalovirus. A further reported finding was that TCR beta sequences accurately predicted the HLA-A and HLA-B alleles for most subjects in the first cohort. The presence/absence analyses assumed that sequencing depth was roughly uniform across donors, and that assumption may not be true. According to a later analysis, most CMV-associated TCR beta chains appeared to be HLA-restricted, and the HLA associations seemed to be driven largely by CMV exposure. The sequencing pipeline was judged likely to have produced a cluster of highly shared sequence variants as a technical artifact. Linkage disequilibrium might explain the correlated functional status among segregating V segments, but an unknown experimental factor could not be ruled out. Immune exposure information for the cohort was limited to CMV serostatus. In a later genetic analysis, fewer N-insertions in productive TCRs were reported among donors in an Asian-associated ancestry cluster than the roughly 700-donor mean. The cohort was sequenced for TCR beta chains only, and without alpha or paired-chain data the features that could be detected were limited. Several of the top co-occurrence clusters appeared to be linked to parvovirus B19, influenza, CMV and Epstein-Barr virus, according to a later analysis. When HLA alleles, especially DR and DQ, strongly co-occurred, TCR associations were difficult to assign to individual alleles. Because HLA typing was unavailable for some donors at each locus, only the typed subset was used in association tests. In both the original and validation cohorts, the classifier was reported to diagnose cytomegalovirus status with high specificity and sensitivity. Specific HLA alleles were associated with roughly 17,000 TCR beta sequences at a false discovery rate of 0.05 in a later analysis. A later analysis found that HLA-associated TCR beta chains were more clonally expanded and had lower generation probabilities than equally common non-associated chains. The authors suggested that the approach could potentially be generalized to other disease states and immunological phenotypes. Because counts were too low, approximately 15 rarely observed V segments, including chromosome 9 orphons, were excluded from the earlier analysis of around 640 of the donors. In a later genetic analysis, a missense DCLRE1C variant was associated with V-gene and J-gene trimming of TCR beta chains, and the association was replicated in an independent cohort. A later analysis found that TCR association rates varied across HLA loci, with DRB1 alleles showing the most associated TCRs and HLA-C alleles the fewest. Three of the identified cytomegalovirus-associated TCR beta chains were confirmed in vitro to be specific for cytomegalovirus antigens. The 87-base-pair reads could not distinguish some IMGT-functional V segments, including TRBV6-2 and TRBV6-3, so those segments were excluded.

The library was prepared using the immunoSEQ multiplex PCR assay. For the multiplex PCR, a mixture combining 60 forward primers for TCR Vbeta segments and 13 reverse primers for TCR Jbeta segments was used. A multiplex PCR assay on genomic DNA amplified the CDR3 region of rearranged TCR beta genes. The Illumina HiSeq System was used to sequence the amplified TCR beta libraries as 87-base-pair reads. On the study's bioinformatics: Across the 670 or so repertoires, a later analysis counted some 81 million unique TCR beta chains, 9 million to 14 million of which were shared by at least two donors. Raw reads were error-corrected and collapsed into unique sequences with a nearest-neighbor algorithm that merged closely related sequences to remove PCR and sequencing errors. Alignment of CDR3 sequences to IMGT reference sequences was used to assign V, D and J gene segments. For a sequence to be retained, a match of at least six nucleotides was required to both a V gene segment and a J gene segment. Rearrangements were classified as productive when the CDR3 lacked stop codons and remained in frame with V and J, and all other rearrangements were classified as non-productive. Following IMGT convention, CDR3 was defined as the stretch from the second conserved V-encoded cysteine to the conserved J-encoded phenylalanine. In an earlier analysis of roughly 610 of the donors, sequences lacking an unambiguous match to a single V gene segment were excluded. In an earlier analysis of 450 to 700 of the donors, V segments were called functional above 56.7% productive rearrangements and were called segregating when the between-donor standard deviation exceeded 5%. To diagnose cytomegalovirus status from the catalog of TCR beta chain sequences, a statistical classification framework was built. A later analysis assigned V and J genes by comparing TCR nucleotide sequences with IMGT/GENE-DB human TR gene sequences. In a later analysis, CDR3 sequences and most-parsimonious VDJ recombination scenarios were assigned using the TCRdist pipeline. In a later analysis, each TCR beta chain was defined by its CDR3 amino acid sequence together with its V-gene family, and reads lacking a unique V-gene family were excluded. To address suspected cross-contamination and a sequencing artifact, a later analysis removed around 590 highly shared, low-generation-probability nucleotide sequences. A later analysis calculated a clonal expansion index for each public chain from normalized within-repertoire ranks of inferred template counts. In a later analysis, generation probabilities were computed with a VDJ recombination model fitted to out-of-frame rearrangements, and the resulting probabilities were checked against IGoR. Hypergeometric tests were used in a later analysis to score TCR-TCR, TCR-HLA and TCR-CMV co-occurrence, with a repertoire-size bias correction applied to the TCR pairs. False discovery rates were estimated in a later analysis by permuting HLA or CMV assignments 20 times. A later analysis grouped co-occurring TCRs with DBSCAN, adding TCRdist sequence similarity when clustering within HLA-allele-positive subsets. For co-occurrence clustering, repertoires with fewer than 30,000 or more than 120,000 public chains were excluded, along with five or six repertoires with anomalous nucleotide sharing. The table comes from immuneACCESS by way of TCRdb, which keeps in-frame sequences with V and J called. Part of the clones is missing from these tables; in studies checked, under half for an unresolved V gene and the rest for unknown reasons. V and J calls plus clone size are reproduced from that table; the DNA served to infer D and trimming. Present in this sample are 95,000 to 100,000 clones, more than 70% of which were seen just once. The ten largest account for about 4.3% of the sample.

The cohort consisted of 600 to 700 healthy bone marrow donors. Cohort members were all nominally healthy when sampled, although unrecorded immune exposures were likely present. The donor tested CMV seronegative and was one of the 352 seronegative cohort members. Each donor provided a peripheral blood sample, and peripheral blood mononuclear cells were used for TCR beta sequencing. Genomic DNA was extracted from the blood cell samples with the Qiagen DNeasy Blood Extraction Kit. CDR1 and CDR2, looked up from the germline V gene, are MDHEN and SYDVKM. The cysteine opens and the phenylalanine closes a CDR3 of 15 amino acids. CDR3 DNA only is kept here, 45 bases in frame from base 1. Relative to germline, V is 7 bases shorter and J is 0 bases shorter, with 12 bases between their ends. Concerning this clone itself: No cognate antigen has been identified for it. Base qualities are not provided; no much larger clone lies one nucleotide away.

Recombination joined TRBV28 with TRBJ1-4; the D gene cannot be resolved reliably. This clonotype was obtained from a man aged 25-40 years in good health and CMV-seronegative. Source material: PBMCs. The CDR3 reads CASTARTATNEKLFF. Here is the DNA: TGTGCCAGCACGGCCCGGACTGCAACTAATGAAAAACTGTTTTTT.